The 12 T cell receptor beta chains below come from one sample, sequenced in a study of cytomegalovirus exposure and HLA in healthy donors. Produced via immunoSEQ multiplex PCR; TCRdb's table is partial and in-frame only. The data show 250,000 to 400,000 clones, approximately 91% seen once. Input material: PBMCs. These receptors originate from a man under 40 in good health and CMV-seronegative.

This clone was detected once. The chain links TRBV12-5 to TRBJ1-3, with 7 bases fitting TRBD1. The CDR3 runs 16 residues. Germline trimming cut 0 bases from V and 0 bases from J; bases unmatched to any gene: 2. CDR1 and CDR2 from the germline V gene are LGHNT and FRNRAP. CDR3 amino acids: CASGLVGGNSGNTIYF. CDR3 coding DNA: TGTGCTAGTGGTTTGGTAGGGGGCAACTCTGGAAACACCATATATTTT.

The chain combines TRBV6-1 with TRBJ1-2; 8 bases map to TRBD1. Germline V CDR1 and CDR2: MNHNS, SASEGT. With 4 bases clipped from V and 5 bases from J, the junction kept 3 bases outside the gene matches. The CDR3 loop spans 13 amino acids. The CDR3 reads CASSGRQGYGYTF. The CDR3, as DNA: TGTGCCAGCAGTGGCCGACAGGGGTATGGCTACACCTTC.

This rearrangement joins TRBV27 to TRBJ2-1; D remains unclear. The germline V and J ends were trimmed by 0 bases and 7 bases, with 4 bases remaining between them. CDR1 and CDR2 from the germline V gene are MNHEY and SMNVEV (reference sequence). CDR3 length: 12 residues. The CDR3 coding sequence is TGTGCCAGCAGTTTATCGGAGAATGAGCAGTTCTTC. Translating gives CASSLSENEQFF.

The chain uses TRBV25-1 and TRBJ2-2; possible D gene TRBD2, 6 bases. The ends were cut back, 6 bases at V and 5 bases at J, with 13 bases in the middle. Germline assignment: CDR1 MGHDK and CDR2 SYGVNS. The CDR3 is made up of 14 amino acids. The CDR3 reads CASRPGVGTGELFF. The DNA of the CDR3 is TGTGCCAGCAGACCGGGGGTGGGGACCGGGGAGCTGTTTTTT.

The chain joins TRBV29-1 to TRBJ1-3; TRBD1 matches 7 bases. The CDR3 loop spans 13 amino acids. CDR1 is SQVTM and CDR2 is ANQGSEA in the germline V gene. V was pared by 5 bases and J by 3 bases, with 4 bases of the junction left unmatched. The CDR3 nucleotides read TGCAGCGTTAATACAGGGGTTGGAAACACCATATATTTT. Translated: CSVNTGVGNTIYF.

J is TRBJ1-2 and V is TRBV6-5, with D tentatively TRBD1 (5 bases). The V gene lost 1 base and the J gene lost 4 bases, with 10 bases spanning the gap. CDR3 length: 14 amino acids. Germline CDR1 MNHEY, CDR2 SVGAGI. The CDR3: CASSYFGAIYGYTF. The CDR3, as DNA: TGTGCCAGCAGTTACTTTGGGGCGATCTATGGCTACACCTTC.

This sequence joins TRBV5-1 and TRBJ2-7; unclear D gene. This CDR3 spans 15 amino acids. Germline CDR1 reads SGHRS; CDR2 reads YFSETQ. V was pared by 0 bases and J by 2 bases, with 12 bases between. The CDR3 DNA is TGCGCCAGCAGCTTGGCCGGTGGCGGAACCTACGAGCAGTACTTC. It yields the protein CASSLAGGGTYEQYF.

The chain employs TRBV19 and TRBJ2-7; TRBD1 aligns across 10 bases. Germline CDR1 reads LNHDA; CDR2 reads SQIVND (reference sequence). The CDR3 length is 16 residues. J was trimmed by 5 bases and V by 5 bases; bases with no gene match: 12. CDR3 in amino acids: CASSRLQTGGLDEQYF. In nucleotides, the CDR3 is TGTGCCAGTAGTCGCCTTCAGACAGGGGGCTTGGACGAGCAGTACTTC.

V usage is TRBV7-8 and J usage is TRBJ1-5; TRBD1 matches 8 bases. The V gene end was trimmed by 0 bases and the J gene end by 1 base; junction bases not matched to a gene: 2. The germline V gene encodes CDR1 SGHVS and CDR2 FQNEAQ. The length of the CDR3 is 16 residues. The chain's CDR3 is CASSLATGESNQPQHF. CDR3 in DNA: TGTGCCAGCAGCTTAGCGACAGGGGAAAGCAATCAGCCCCAGCATTTT. Complete variable domain (other parts from reference TRBV7-8 and TRBJ1-5): GAGVSQSPRYKVAKRGQDVALRCDPISGHVSLFWYQQALGQGPEFLTYFQNEAQLDKSGLPSDRFFAERPEGSVSTLKIQRTQQEDSAVYLCASSLATGESNQPQHFGDGTRLSIL.

This clone was detected only a few times. The chain carries TRBV4-1 and TRBJ1-2; a weak D match, TRBD1 (5 bases). With 1 base removed from V and 6 bases from J, the gap between germline ends came to 12 bases. This CDR3 comprises 14 residues. CDR1 and CDR2 from the germline V gene are MGHRA and YSYEKL. The DNA of the CDR3 is TGCGCCAGCAGCCAAGCCGGACATACGGATGGCTACACCTTC. This encodes CASSQAGHTDGYTF.

V is TRBV6-4 and J is TRBJ2-7; TRBD1 is a possible D gene (6 bases). Germline V gene sequence: CDR1 MRHNA, CDR2 SNTAGT. The CDR3 runs to 13 residues. Trimming left V 4 bases short and J 10 bases short, with 17 bases between. Written as DNA, the CDR3 is TGTGCCAGCAGTGTCCACGGCAGGGGAAGTCAGTACTTC. Amino acids: CASSVHGRGSQYF.

The chain has TRBV7-9 and TRBJ1-5; D may be TRBD1 (5 bases). The CDR3 is made up of 14 amino acids. The V end lost 5 bases, the J end lost 2 bases, and 10 bases lay between the germline ends. Germline CDR1 SEHNR, CDR2 FQNEAQ (reference sequence). The CDR3 protein is CASSHQGGNQPQHF. In nucleotides, the CDR3 is TGTGCCAGCAGCCACCAGGGTGGCAATCAGCCCCAGCATTTT.